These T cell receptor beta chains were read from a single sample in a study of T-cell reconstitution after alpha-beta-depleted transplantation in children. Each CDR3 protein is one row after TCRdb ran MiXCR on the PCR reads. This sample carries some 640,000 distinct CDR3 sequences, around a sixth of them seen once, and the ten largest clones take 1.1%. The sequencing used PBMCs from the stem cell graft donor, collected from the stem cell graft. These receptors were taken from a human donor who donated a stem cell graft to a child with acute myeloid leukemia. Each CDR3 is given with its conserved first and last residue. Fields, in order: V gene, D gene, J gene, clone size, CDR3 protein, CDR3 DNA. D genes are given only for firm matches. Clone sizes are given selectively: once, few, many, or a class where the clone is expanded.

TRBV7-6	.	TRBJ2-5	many	CASSLEWEVEEETQYF	TGTGCCAGCAGCTTAGAATGGGAGGTGGAGGAAGAGACCCAGTACTTC
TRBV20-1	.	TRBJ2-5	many	CSGRRGLGETQYF	TGCAGTGGCAGGAGGGGGCTCGGAGAGACCCAGTACTTC
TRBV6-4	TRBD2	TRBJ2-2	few	CASSHTPLTSGETNTGELFF	TGTGCCAGCAGTCACACTCCCCTAACTAGCGGGGAGACGAACACCGGGGAGCTGTTTTTT
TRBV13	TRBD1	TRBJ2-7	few	CASSEGQGPYEQYF	TGTGCCAGCAGCGAAGGACAGGGTCCCTACGAGCAGTACTTC
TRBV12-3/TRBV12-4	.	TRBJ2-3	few	CASSRTGPPQYF	TGTGCCAGCAGCCGCACAGGGCCCCCGCAGTATTTT
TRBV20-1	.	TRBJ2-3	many	CSARDWGGADTQYF	TGCAGTGCTAGAGATTGGGGTGGGGCAGATACGCAGTATTTT
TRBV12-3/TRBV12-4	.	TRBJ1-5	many	CASSSSGESQPQHF	TGTGCCAGCAGTTCATCGGGGGAGAGTCAGCCCCAGCATTTT
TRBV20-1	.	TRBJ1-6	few	CSAPFRGANSPLHF	TGCAGTGCCCCCTTCCGGGGGGCTAATTCACCCCTCCACTTT
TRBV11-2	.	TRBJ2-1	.	CASRTEEVYNEQFF	TGTGCCAGCAGGACAGAGGAGGTGTACAATGAGCAGTTCTTC
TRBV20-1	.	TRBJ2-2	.	CSASRQANGELFF	TGCAGTGCTAGTAGGCAGGCTAACGGGGAGCTGTTTTTT
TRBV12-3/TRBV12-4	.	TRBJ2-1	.	CASRGENNEQFF	TGTGCCAGCAGGGGGGAAAACAATGAGCAGTTCTTC
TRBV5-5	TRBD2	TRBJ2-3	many	CASSPSGGYDTQYF	TGTGCCAGCAGCCCTAGCGGGGGGTACGATACGCAGTATTTT
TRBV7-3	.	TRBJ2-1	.	CASSSAVRGYNEQFF	TGTGCCAGCAGCTCGGCCGTCAGGGGCTACAATGAGCAGTTCTTC
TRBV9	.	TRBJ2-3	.	CASSVSGGKASTDTQYF	TGTGCCAGCAGCGTGTCGGGGGGCAAAGCTAGCACAGATACGCAGTATTTT